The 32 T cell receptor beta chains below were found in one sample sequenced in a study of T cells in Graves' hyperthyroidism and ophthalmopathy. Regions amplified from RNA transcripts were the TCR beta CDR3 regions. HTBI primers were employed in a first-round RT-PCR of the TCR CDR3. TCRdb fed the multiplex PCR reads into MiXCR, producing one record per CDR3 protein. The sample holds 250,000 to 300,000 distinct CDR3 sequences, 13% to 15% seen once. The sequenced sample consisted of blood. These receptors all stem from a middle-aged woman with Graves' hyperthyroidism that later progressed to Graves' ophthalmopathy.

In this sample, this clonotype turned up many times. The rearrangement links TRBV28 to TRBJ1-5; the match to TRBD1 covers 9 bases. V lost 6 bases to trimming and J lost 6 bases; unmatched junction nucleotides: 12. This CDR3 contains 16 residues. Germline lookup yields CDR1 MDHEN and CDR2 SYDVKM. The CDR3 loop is CASSSPGQGPSQPQHF. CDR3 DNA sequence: TGTGCCAGCAGCTCTCCGGGACAGGGTCCTTCTCAGCCCCAGCATTTT.

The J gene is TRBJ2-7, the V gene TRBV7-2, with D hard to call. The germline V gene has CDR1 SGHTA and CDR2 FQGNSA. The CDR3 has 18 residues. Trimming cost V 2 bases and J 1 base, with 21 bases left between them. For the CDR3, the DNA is TGTGCCAGCAGCTTAAGGCGGTTTAGACCTAATGCGTCCTACGAGCAGTACTTC. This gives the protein CASSLRRFRPNASYEQYF.

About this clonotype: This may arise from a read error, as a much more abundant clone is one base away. The CDR3 reads CACSSATGLLEKLFF. CDR3 nucleotides: TGTGCCTGCAGTTCAGCCACAGGGTTGTTGGAAAAACTGTTTTTT. V is TRBV28 and J is TRBJ1-4; D perhaps matches TRBD1 (6 bases). The CDR3 totals 15 residues. The germline V gene has CDR1 MDHEN and CDR2 SYDVKM.

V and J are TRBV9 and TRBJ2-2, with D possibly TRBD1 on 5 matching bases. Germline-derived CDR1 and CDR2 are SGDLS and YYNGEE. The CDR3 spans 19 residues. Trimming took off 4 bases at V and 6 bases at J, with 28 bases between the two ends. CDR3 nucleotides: TGTGCCAGCAGCCACTCCGTCCAGGGAAGGAAGTCCCAGGCCGGGGAGCTGTTTTTT. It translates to CASSHSVQGRKSQAGELFF. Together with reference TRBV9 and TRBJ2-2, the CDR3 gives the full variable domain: DSGVTQTPKHLITATGQRVTLRCSPRSGDLSVYWYQQSLDQGLQFLIQYYNGEERAKGNILERFSAQQFPDLHSELNLSSLELGDSALYFCASSHSVQGRKSQAGELFFGEGSRLTVL.

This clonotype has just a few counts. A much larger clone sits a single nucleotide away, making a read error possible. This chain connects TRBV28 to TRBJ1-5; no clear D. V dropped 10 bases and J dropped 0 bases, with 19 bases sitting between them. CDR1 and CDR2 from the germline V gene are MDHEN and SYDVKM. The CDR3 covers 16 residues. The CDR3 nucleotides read TGTGCCACCTCCCAACTCGAACATTATAGCAATCAGCCCCAGCATTTT. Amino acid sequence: CATSQLEHYSNQPQHF. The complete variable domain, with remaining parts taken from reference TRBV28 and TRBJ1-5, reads DVKVTQSSRYLVKRTGEKVFLECVQDMDHENMFWYRQDPGLGLRLIYFSYDVKMKEKGDIPEGYSVSREKKERFSLILESASTNQTSMYLCATSQLEHYSNQPQHFGDGTRLSIL.

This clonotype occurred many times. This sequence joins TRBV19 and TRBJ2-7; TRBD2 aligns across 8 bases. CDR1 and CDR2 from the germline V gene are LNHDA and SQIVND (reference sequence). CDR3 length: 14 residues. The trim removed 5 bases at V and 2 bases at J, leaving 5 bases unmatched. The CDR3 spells CASSPGGAAYEQYF. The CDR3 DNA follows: TGTGCCAGTAGTCCCGGGGGGGCGGCCTACGAGCAGTACTTC.

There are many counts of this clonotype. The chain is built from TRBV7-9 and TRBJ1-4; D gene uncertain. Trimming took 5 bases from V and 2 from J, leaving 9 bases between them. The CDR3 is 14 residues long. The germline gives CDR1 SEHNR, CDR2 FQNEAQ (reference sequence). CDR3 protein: CASSKGSTNEKLFF. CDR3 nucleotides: TGTGCCAGCAGCAAGGGATCGACTAATGAAAAACTGTTTTTT.

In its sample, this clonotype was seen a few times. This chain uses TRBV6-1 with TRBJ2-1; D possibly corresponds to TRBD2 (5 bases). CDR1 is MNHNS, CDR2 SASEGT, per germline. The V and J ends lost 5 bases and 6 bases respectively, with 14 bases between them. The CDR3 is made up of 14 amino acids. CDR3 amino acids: CASSITGLSNEQFF. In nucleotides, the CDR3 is TGTGCCAGCAGTATTACCGGACTCAGCAATGAGCAGTTCTTC.

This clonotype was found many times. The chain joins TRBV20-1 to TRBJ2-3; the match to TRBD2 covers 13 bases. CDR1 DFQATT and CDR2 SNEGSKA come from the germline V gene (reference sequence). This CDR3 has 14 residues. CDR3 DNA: TGCAGCGCTGGACTAGCGGGAGTTTCAGATACGCAGTATTTT. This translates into CSAGLAGVSDTQYF.

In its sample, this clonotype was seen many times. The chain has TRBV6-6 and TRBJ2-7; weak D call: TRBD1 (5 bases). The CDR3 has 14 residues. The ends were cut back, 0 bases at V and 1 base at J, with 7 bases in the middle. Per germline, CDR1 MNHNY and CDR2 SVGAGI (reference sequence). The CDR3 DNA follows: TGTGCCAGCAGTTACTCAAAGGGGTCCTACGAGCAGTACTTC. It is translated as CASSYSKGSYEQYF.

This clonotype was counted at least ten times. CDR3 coding DNA: TGTGCCACGGAGGGCCTCGGAAACACCATATATTTT. Translation gives CATEGLGNTIYF. The V and J genes are TRBV2 and TRBJ1-3; D unclear. The germline V gene has CDR1 SNHLY and CDR2 FYNNEI. V lost 10 bases, J lost 4 bases, and 11 bases lay in between. The CDR3 consists of 12 residues.

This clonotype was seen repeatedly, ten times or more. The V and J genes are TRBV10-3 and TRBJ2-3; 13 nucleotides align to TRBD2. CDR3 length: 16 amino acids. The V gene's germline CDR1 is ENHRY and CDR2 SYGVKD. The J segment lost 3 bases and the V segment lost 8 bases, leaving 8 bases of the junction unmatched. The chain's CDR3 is CAIRRVTSGRTDTQYF. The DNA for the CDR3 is TGTGCCATCCGACGAGTGACTAGCGGGAGGACAGATACGCAGTATTTT.

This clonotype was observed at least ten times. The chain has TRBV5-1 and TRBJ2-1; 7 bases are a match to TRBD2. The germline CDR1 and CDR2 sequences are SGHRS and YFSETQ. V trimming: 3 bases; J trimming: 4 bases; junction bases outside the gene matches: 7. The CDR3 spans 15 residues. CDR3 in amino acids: CASSWVAGAYNEQFF. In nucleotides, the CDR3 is TGCGCCAGCAGCTGGGTTGCGGGAGCATACAATGAGCAGTTCTTC.

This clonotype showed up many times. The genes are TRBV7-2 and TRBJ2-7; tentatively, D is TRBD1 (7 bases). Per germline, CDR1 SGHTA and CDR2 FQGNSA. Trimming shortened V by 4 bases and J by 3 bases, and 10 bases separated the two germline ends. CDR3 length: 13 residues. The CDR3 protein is CASSYRGGYEQYF. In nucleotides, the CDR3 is TGTGCCAGCAGCTACAGGGGAGGCTACGAGCAGTACTTC.

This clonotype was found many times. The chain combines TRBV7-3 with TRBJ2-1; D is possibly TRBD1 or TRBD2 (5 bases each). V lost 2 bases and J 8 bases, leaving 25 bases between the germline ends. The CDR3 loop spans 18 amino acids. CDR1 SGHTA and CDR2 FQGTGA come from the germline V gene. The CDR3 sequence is CASSLYALRGYGGDEQFF. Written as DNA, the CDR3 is TGTGCCAGCAGCTTATATGCCCTACGGGGCTACGGTGGGGATGAGCAGTTCTTC.

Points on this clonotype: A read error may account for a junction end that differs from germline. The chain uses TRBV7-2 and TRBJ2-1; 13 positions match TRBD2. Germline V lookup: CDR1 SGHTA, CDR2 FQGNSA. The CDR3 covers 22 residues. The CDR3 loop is CASSLATRSGTSGAAPNNGQFF. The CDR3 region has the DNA TGTGCCAGCAGCTTAGCGACCCGGTCCGGGACTAGCGGGGCAGCTCCTAACAATGGGCAGTTCTTC.

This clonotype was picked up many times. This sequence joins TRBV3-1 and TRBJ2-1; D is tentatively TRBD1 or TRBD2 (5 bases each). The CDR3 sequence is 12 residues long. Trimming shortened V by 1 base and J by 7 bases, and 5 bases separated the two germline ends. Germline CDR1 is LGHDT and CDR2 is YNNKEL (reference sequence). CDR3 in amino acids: CASSQGGNEQFF. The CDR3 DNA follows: TGTGCCAGCAGCCAAGGGGGGAATGAGCAGTTCTTC.

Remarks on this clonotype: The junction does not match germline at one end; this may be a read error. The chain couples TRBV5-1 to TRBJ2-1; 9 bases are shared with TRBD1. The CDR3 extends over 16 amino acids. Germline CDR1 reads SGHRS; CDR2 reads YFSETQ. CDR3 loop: CASSFRDRVSYDEQFF. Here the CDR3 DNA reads TGCGCCAGCAGCTTCCGGGACAGGGTCTCCTACGATGAGCAGTTCTTC.

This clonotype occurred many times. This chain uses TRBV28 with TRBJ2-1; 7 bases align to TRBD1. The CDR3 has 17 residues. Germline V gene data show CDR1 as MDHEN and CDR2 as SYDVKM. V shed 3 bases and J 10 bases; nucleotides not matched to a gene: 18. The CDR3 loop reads CASSFRFSGQSPVEQFF. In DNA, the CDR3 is TGTGCCAGCAGTTTTCGATTCTCGGGACAGAGTCCAGTGGAGCAGTTCTTC. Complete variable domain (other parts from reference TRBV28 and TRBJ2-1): DVKVTQSSRYLVKRTGEKVFLECVQDMDHENMFWYRQDPGLGLRLIYFSYDVKMKEKGDIPEGYSVSREKKERFSLILESASTNQTSMYLCASSFRFSGQSPVEQFFGPGTRLTVL.

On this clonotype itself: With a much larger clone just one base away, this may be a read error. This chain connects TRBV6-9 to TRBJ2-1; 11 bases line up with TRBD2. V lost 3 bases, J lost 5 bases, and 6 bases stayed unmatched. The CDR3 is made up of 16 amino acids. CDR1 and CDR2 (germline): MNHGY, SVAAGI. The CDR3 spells CASSYGGLADNNEQFF. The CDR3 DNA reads TGTGCCAGCAGTTACGGGGGACTAGCGGATAACAATGAGCAGTTCTTC.

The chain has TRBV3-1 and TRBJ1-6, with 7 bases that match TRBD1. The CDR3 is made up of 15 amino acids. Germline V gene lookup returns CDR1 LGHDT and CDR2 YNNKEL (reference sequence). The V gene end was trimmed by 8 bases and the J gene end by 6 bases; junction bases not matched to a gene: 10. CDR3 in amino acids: CASSRRDRFNSPLHF. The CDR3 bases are TGTGCCAGCTCGCGTAGGGACAGATTTAATTCACCCCTCCACTTT.

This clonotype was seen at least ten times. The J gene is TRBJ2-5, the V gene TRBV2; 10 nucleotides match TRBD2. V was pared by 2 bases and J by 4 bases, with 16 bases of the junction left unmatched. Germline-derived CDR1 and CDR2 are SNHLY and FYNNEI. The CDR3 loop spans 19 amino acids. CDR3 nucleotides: TGTGCCAGCAGTGAATATGGAGTGGAACTAGCGGGATTTGGAGAGACCCAGTACTTC. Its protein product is CASSEYGVELAGFGETQYF.

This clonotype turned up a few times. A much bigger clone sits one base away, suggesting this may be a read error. CDR3 region: CAGSEVRSSAAEAFF. DNA of the CDR3: TGTGCCGGCAGTGAAGTAAGGTCCTCCGCCGCTGAAGCTTTCTTT. The chain uses TRBV6-1 and TRBJ1-1; D remains ambiguous. Germline V lookup: CDR1 MNHNS, CDR2 SASEGT. There are 15 residues in the CDR3.

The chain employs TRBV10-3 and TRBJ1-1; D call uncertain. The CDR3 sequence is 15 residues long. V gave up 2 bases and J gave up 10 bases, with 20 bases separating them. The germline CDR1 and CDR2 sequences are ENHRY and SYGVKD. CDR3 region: CAISEDVQVPLAAFF. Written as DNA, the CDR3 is TGTGCCATCAGTGAGGATGTCCAGGTACCTTTAGCAGCTTTCTTT.

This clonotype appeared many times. The CDR3 sequence: CATSDITGAQPQHF. CDR3 nucleotide sequence: TGTGCCACCAGTGATATAACAGGGGCCCAGCCCCAGCATTTT. The chain is built from TRBV24-1 and TRBJ1-5, with TRBD1 matching over 7 bases. J was trimmed by 7 bases and V by 3 bases; bases with no gene match: 5. CDR1 and CDR2 from the germline V gene are KGHDR and SFDVKD. The CDR3 totals 14 residues.

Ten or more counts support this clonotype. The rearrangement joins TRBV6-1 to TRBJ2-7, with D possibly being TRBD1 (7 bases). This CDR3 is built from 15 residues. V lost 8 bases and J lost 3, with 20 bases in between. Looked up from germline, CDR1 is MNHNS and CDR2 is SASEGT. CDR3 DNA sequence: TGTGCCAGCCCAGGCATCGGAGGGGGCAGCTACGAGCAGTACTTC. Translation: CASPGIGGGSYEQYF.

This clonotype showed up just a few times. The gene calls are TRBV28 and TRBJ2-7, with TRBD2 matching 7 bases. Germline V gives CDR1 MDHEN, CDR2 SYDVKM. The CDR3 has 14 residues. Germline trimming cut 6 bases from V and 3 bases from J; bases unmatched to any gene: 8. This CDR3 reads CASSPPGTIYEQYF. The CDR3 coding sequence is TGTGCCAGCAGCCCCCCCGGGACTATCTACGAGCAGTACTTC.

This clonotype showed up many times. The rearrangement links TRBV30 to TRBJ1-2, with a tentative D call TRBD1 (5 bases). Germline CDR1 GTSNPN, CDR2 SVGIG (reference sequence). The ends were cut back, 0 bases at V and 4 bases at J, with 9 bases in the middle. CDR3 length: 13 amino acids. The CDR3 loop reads CAWSVGQPYGYTF. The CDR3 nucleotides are TGTGCCTGGAGTGTGGGGCAGCCCTATGGCTACACCTTC. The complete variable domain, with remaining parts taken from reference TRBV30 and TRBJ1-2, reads SQTIHQWPATLVQPVGSPLSLECTVEGTSNPNLYWYRQAAGRGLQLLFYSVGIGQISSEVPQNLSASRPQDRQFILSSKKLLLSDSGFYLCAWSVGQPYGYTFGSGTRLTVV.

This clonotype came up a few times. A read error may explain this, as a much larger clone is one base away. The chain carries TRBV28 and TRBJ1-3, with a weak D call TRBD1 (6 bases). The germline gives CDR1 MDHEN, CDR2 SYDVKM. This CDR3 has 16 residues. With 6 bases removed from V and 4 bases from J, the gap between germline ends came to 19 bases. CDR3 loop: CASSYGTTQGGNTIYF. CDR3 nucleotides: TGTGCCAGCAGCTACGGAACGACCCAGGGGGGAAACACCATATATTTT. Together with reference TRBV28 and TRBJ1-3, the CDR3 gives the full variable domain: DVKVTQSSRYLVKRTGEKVFLECVQDMDHENMFWYRQDPGLGLRLIYFSYDVKMKEKGDIPEGYSVSREKKERFSLILESASTNQTSMYLCASSYGTTQGGNTIYFGEGSWLTVV.

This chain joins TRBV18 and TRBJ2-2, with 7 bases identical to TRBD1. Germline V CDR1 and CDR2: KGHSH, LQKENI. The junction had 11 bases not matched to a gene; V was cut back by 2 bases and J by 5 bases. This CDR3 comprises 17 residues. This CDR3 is CASSPFFRGQVTGELFF. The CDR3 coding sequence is TGTGCCAGCTCACCATTTTTCCGAGGACAGGTGACCGGGGAGCTGTTTTTT.

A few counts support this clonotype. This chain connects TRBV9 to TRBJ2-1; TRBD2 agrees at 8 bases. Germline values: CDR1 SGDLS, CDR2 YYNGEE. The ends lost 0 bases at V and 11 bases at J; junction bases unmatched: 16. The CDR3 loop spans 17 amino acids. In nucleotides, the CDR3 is TGTGCCAGCAGCGTAGTAGACGTAGGAGCGGGAGAATTGAAGCAGTTCTTC. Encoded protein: CASSVVDVGAGELKQFF.

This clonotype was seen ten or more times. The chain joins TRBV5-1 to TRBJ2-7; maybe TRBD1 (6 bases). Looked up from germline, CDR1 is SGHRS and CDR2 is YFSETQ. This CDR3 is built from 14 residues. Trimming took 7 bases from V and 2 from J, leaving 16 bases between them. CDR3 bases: TGCGCCAGCGATCCGGGGCAGGGGACCTACGAGCAGTACTTC. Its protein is CASDPGQGTYEQYF.